This is a list of T cell receptor beta chains from one sample in a study of blood T cell repertoires in COVID-19. Libraries were prepared by immunoSEQ multiplex PCR; TCRdb keeps only in-frame clonotypes and omits some of them. The sample lists some 300,000 clones, under 90% occurring once. Sequencing was carried out using PBMCs or T cells enriched from blood (not recorded which). All receptors derive from a woman between 50 and 59 years old who had been exposed to COVID-19. CDR3s include the opening cysteine and the closing phenylalanine or tryptophan. The D gene is left open where the match is weak. The size entry is marked missing in some rows and otherwise reads once, few, many or a size class.

cdr3_length d_call j_call v_call clone_size cdr3_aa cdr3_nt
14 TRBD1 TRBJ1-2 TRBV9 few CASSRTGLTDGYTF TGTGCCAGCAGCAGGACAGGGCTTACAGATGGCTACACCTTC
14 . TRBJ2-3 TRBV19 . CASSPGSVGDTQYF TGTGCCAGTAGCCCCGGGTCTGTTGGAGATACGCAGTATTTT
15 TRBD2 TRBJ2-1 TRBV24-1 . CATSEGLAGTDEQFF TGTGCCACCAGTGAGGGACTAGCGGGGACGGATGAGCAGTTCTTC
15 TRBD1 TRBJ2-7 TRBV7-6 . CASSLDRDRFYEQYF TGTGCCAGCAGCCTGGACAGGGATCGTTTCTACGAGCAGTACTTC
17 . TRBJ2-3 TRBV7-6 . CASSLAGGDLSTDTQYF TGTGCCAGCAGCTTAGCAGGCGGGGACCTTAGCACAGATACGCAGTATTTT
15 . TRBJ2-2 TRBV7-9 . CASSLTTMNTGELFF TGTGCCAGCAGCTTAACGACTATGAACACCGGGGAGCTGTTTTTT
12 TRBD1 TRBJ2-7 TRBV28 . CAGGTGWYEQYF TGTGCCGGCGGGACAGGGTGGTACGAGCAGTACTTC
15 TRBD2 TRBJ2-5 TRBV4-2 . CASSQGTSGQETQYF TGTGCCAGCAGCCAGGGGACTAGCGGGCAAGAGACCCAGTACTTC
16 TRBD1 TRBJ1-5 TRBV18 once CASSRDRGSSNQPQHF TGTGCCAGCTCGCGGGACAGGGGGTCTAGCAATCAGCCCCAGCATTTT
13 . TRBJ1-2 TRBV19 once CASSIVGGSGYTF TGTGCCAGTAGTATAGTTGGCGGGAGCGGCTACACCTTC
13 . TRBJ1-2 TRBV6-5 . CASSSPRFHGYTF TGTGCCAGCAGTTCTCCACGGTTCCATGGCTACACCTTC
14 TRBD1 TRBJ1-1 TRBV3-1/TRBV3-2 . CASSRDRGDTEAFF TGTGCCAGCAGCCGGGACAGGGGAGACACTGAAGCTTTCTTT
16 . TRBJ1-2 TRBV4-1 . CASSQDLQGSSYGYTF TGCGCCAGCAGCCAAGATCTCCAGGGATCTTCCTATGGCTACACCTTC
14 . TRBJ1-3 TRBV7-9 . CASSLQEVGNTIYF TGTGCCAGCAGCTTACAGGAGGTCGGAAACACCATATATTTT
17 TRBD1 TRBJ2-1 TRBV18 . CASSPPNRQGSYNEQFF TGTGCCAGCTCACCCCCGAATCGACAGGGGTCATACAATGAGCAGTTCTTC
15 . TRBJ2-1 TRBV15 . CATSRDPTAYNEQFF TGTGCCACCAGCAGAGATCCGACAGCCTACAATGAGCAGTTCTTC
16 . TRBJ1-3 TRBV28 . CASSPQRREAGNTIYF TGTGCCAGCAGTCCCCAAAGGAGGGAAGCTGGAAACACCATATATTTT
16 TRBD1 TRBJ2-7 TRBV7-9 . CASSLALRDRNYEQYF TGTGCCAGCAGCTTAGCTCTACGGGACAGAAACTACGAGCAGTACTTC
14 . TRBJ1-2 TRBV6-5 few CASSDSSLSYGYTF TGTGCCAGCAGTGACTCCTCGTTGAGCTATGGCTACACCTTC
18 TRBD1 TRBJ1-6 TRBV3-1/TRBV3-2 . CASSPARTGNSYNSPLHF TGTGCCAGCAGCCCCGCCAGGACAGGGAACTCCTATAATTCACCCCTCCACTTT
15 . TRBJ1-6 TRBV6-5 . CASSHGTTNNSPLHF TGTGCCAGCAGTCACGGGACAACTAATAATTCACCCCTCCACTTT
14 . TRBJ2-3 TRBV4-1 . CASSEKRGTDTQYF TGCGCCAGCAGCGAAAAAAGGGGAACAGATACGCAGTATTTT
15 TRBD1 TRBJ1-5 TRBV2 . CASSASGTGVQPQHF TGTGCCAGCAGCGCCTCCGGGACAGGGGTTCAGCCCCAGCATTTT
17 . TRBJ1-6 TRBV18 . CASSPNTGPAAKSPLHF TGTGCCAGCTCACCAAATACAGGGCCGGCTGCTAAATCACCCCTCCACTTT
14 . TRBJ2-7 TRBV7-2 once CASSKRGGGNEQYF TGTGCCAGCAGCAAGAGAGGGGGGGGTAACGAGCAGTACTTC
15 TRBD1 TRBJ1-2 TRBV11-1 . CASSLGVDRNYGYTF TGTGCCAGCAGCTTAGGCGTGGACAGGAACTATGGCTACACCTTC
17 TRBD1 TRBJ1-2 TRBV4-1 few CASSHPNSGGGNYGYTF TGCGCCAGCAGCCACCCCAATTCAGGGGGCGGTAACTATGGCTACACCTTC
15 . TRBJ1-1 TRBV19 . CASSILAQGNTEAFF TGTGCCAGTAGTATTCTCGCACAGGGGAACACTGAAGCTTTCTTT
16 TRBD2 TRBJ2-1 TRBV24-1 . CATSFSGGAGYNEQFF TGTGCCACCAGCTTTTCCGGGGGGGCCGGGTACAATGAGCAGTTCTTC
15 . TRBJ2-1 TRBV9 . CASSVDPAEYNEQFF TGTGCCAGCAGCGTAGATCCCGCGGAATACAATGAGCAGTTCTTC
16 . TRBJ1-5 TRBV28 once CASSLFGPGPNQPQHF .
14 . TRBJ1-4 TRBV5-6 . CASSSDPSTGKLFF TGTGCCAGCAGCTCCGACCCCAGTACGGGGAAACTGTTTTTT
14 . TRBJ1-1 TRBV25-1 . CASSSGLMNTEAFF TGTGCCAGCAGTTCCGGACTCATGAACACTGAAGCTTTCTTT
19 TRBD2 TRBJ2-2 TRBV19 . CASSMGLAGVPAHTGELFF TGTGCCAGTAGTATGGGGCTAGCGGGGGTTCCCGCCCACACCGGGGAGCTGTTTTTT
14 . TRBJ2-7 TRBV5-1 . CASSFDGEIDEQYF TGCGCCAGCAGCTTCGACGGGGAGATAGACGAGCAGTACTTC
13 . TRBJ2-7 TRBV10-3 . CAIRGGIRDEQYF TGTGCCATCAGGGGCGGGATTAGGGACGAGCAGTACTTC
15 TRBD1 TRBJ2-3 TRBV7-2 . CASSKGGALENTQYF TGTGCCAGCAGTAAAGGGGGCGCGTTAGAAAATACGCAGTATTTT
15 TRBD1 TRBJ1-5 TRBV4-2 . CASSQTGLGNQPQHF TGTGCCAGCAGCCAGACAGGGTTAGGCAATCAGCCCCAGCATTTT
17 . TRBJ2-2 TRBV4-1 few CASSHHPGGTNTGELFF TGCGCCAGCAGCCATCACCCCGGGGGTACGAACACCGGGGAGCTGTTTTTT
15 . TRBJ1-6 TRBV30 . CAWSDRSSYNSPLHF TGTGCCTGGAGTGACAGAAGCTCCTATAATTCACCCCTCCACTTT
15 TRBD2 TRBJ2-1 TRBV6-5 . CASNPERGDYNEQFF TGTGCCAGCAACCCCGAGCGGGGGGATTACAATGAGCAGTTCTTC
18 TRBD2 TRBJ2-1 TRBV19 . CASSIRVSAGGPRNEQFF TGTGCCAGTAGTATACGGGTATCGGCGGGGGGGCCGCGGAATGAGCAGTTCTTC
15 . TRBJ2-7 TRBV27 once CASSLPGTESSEQYF TGTGCCAGCAGTCTCCCAGGTACAGAATCCTCCGAGCAGTACTTC
22 TRBD2 TRBJ2-6 TRBV3-1/TRBV3-2 . CASSQDEGLAGFLSSGANVLTF TGTGCCAGCAGCCAAGATGAAGGGCTAGCGGGGTTCCTGAGCTCTGGGGCCAACGTCCTGACTTTC
15 . TRBJ1-1 TRBV28 . CASSYREWMNTEAFF TGTGCCAGCAGTTACAGGGAGTGGATGAACACTGAAGCTTTCTTT
16 . TRBJ2-7 TRBV28 . CASSLSLREGAYEQYF TGTGCCAGCAGTTTAAGTCTCCGGGAAGGTGCCTACGAGCAGTACTTC
15 . TRBJ1-5 TRBV28 . CASSLWGAANQPQHF TGTGCCAGCAGTTTATGGGGGGCGGCTAATCAGCCCCAGCATTTT
15 . TRBJ1-3 TRBV4-1 . CASSEGYSGGNTIYF TGCGCCAGCAGCGAAGGGTATTCGGGAGGAAACACCATATATTTT
14 . TRBJ2-7 TRBV3-1/TRBV3-2 . CASSQGRGQYEQYF TGTGCCAGCAGTCAGGGGAGGGGCCAATACGAGCAGTACTTC
13 . TRBJ1-1 TRBV28 . CASSLAENTEAFF TGTGCCAGCAGTTTGGCCGAGAACACTGAAGCTTTCTTT
12 TRBD2 TRBJ2-2 TRBV27 once CASKRGAGELFF TGTGCCAGCAAACGGGGGGCCGGGGAGCTGTTTTTT
16 TRBD1 TRBJ2-2 TRBV4-1 . CASSQDRQGAGGELFF TGCGCCAGCAGCCAAGATCGGCAGGGGGCGGGCGGGGAGCTGTTTTTT
15 . TRBJ2-7 TRBV4-1 once CASSQDNRRPPEQYF TGCGCCAGCAGCCAAGACAACAGGCGCCCACCAGAGCAGTACTTC